The 6 T cell receptor beta chains below all came from one sample that was sequenced in a study of regulatory T cells in long-lasting Graves disease. Arm-PCR with iRepertoire HTBI primers amplified the CDR3 regions for these TCR beta libraries. One entry per CDR3 protein, called by TCRdb with MiXCR from the multiplex PCR reads. Among around 250,000 distinct CDR3 sequences, 18% were seen once, and the ten largest hold 12% to 15%. Time point specified: newly diagnosed GD, antithyroid drugs for less than 3 months. After RNA was extracted from PBMCs, the TCR library was made from it. These data also formed part of another study, on T cells in Graves' hyperthyroidism and ophthalmopathy.

Sequenced material: peripheral blood mononuclear cells (PBMCs), taken at new diagnosis, from a patient treated with antithyroid drugs. The receptors here all came from a woman aged 25 to 45 with Graves disease.

This clonotype was found many times. This rearrangement joins TRBV7-2 to TRBJ1-2; D might be TRBD1 (5 bases). CDR1 is SGHTA, CDR2 FQGNSA, per germline. Trimming left V 4 bases short and J 2 bases short, with 17 bases between. The CDR3 sequence is 16 residues long. The CDR3 nucleotides read TGTGCCAGCAGCTCAAACTGGGGCAGAGACAACTATGGCTACACCTTC. Protein sequence: CASSSNWGRDNYGYTF.

The sample holds many counts of this clonotype. The V gene is TRBV11-2, the J gene TRBJ1-2; D ambiguous. The germline gives CDR1 SGHAT, CDR2 FQNNGV. Trimming took 0 bases from V and 7 from J, leaving 9 bases between them. The CDR3 length is 13 residues. Here the CDR3 reads CASSLDPLGGYTF. In DNA form, the CDR3 reads TGTGCCAGCAGCTTAGATCCACTAGGTGGCTACACCTTC.

The CDR3 loop reads CASSQGHGEVGTEAFF. The DNA of the CDR3 is TGTGCCAGCAGCCAAGGTCACGGTGAGGTTGGCACTGAAGCTTTCTTT. V and J are TRBV4-2 and TRBJ1-1; no clear D. The V and J ends lost 1 base and 4 bases respectively, with 16 bases between them. The CDR3 extends over 16 amino acids. Germline lookup yields CDR1 LGHNA and CDR2 YNFKEQ.

The chain uses TRBV3-1 and TRBJ2-7; D is uncertain. Trimming removed 0 bases from V and 6 bases from J, with 18 bases in between. The CDR3 is 16 amino acids. Germline V lookup: CDR1 LGHDT, CDR2 YNNKEL (reference sequence). The CDR3 DNA sequence: TGTGCCAGCAGCCAAGATCTGGCTACGAGTGGTGGCGAGCAGTACTTC. Protein: CASSQDLATSGGEQYF.

This chain links TRBV10-3 with TRBJ2-3, with D maybe TRBD1 (7 bases). The V gene lost 0 bases and the J gene lost 2 bases, with 12 bases spanning the gap. Germline lookup yields CDR1 ENHRY and CDR2 SYGVKD. The CDR3 extends over 16 amino acids. The CDR3, as DNA: TGTGCCATCAGTGAGTCCGCAGGGGGGAACACAGATACGCAGTATTTT. Its translation is CAISESAGGNTDTQYF.

This clonotype was counted many times. The rearrangement joins TRBV18 to TRBJ2-2, with unresolved D. V lost 3 bases and J lost 5, with 10 bases in between. Germline V gene data show CDR1 as KGHSH and CDR2 as LQKENI. The CDR3 has 14 amino acids. The CDR3 region has the DNA TGTGCCAGCTCACCGTCAAGGTTGACCGGGGAGCTGTTTTTT. It specifies CASSPSRLTGELFF. Combining the CDR3 with reference TRBV18 and TRBJ2-2 gives the whole variable domain NAGVMQNPRHLVRRRGQEARLRCSPMKGHSHVYWYRQLPEEGLKFMVYLQKENIIDESGMPKERFSAEFPKEGPSILRIQQVVRGDSAAYFCASSPSRLTGELFFGEGSRLTVL.